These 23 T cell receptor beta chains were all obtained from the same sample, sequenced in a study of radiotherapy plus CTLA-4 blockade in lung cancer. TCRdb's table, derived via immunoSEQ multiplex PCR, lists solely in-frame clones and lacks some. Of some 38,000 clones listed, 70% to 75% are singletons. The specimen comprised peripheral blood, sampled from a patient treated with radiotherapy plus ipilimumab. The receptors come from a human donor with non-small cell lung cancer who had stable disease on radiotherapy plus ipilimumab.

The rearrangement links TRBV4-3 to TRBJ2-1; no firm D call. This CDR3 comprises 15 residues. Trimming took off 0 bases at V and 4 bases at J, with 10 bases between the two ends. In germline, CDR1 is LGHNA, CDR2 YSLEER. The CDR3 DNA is TGCGCCAGCAGCCAAGAGGGGTATCCTTACAATGAGCAGTTCTTC. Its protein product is CASSQEGYPYNEQFF.

The CDR3 DNA follows: TGTGCCATCAGTCGACAGGGGGGTGACAATGAGCAGTTCTTC. Translated: CAISRQGGDNEQFF. This chain joins TRBV10-3 and TRBJ2-1; 9 positions match TRBD1. Germline V CDR1 and CDR2: ENHRY, SYGVKD. The CDR3 runs 14 residues. The trim removed 5 bases at V and 5 bases at J, leaving 4 bases unmatched.

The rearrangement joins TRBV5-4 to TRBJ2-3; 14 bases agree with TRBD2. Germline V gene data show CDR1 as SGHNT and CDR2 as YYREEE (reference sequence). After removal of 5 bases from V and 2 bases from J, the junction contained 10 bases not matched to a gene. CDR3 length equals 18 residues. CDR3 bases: TGTGCCAGCAGGGGACTAGCGGGGGCCTTGGGTGACACAGATACGCAGTATTTT. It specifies CASRGLAGALGDTDTQYF. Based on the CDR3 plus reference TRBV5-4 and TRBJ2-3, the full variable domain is ETGVTQSPTHLIKTRGQQVTLRCSSQSGHNTVSWYQQALGQGPQFIFQYYREEENGRGNFPPRFSGLQFPNYSSELNVNALELDDSALYLCASRGLAGALGDTDTQYFGPGTRLTVL.

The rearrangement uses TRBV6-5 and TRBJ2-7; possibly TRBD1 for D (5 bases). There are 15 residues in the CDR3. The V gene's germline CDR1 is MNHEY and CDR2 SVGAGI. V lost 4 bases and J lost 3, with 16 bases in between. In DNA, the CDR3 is TGTGCCAGCAGTTCCCCAGGGATCGGGCTCTACGAGCAGTACTTC. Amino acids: CASSSPGIGLYEQYF.

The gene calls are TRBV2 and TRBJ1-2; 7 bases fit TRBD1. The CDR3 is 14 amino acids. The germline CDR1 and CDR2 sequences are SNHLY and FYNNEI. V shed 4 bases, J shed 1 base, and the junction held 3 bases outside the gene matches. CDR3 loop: CASSGTGYNYGYTF. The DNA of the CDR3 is TGTGCCAGCAGTGGGACAGGATATAACTATGGCTACACCTTC.

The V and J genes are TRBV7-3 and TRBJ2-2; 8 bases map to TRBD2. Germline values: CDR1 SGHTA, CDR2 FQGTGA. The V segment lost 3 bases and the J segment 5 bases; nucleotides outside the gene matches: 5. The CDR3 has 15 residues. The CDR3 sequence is CASSFGTSRTGELFF. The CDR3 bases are TGTGCCAGCAGCTTTGGGACTAGTCGGACCGGGGAGCTGTTTTTT.

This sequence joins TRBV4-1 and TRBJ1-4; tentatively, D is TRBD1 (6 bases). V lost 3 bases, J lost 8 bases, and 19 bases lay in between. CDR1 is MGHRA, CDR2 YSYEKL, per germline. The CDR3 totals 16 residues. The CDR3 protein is CASSQDSGTTWEKLFF. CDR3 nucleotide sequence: TGCGCCAGCAGCCAGGATTCAGGGACAACTTGGGAAAAACTGTTTTTT.

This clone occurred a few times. The CDR3 reads CASSWDFNEKLFF. The CDR3 coding sequence is TGTGCCAGCAGTTGGGATTTTAATGAAAAACTGTTTTTT. This sequence joins TRBV6-5 and TRBJ1-4; D uncertain. The CDR3 sequence is 13 residues long. From germline, CDR1 is MNHEY and CDR2 SVGAGI. Trimming pared 4 bases from V and 4 bases from J, leaving 7 bases between.

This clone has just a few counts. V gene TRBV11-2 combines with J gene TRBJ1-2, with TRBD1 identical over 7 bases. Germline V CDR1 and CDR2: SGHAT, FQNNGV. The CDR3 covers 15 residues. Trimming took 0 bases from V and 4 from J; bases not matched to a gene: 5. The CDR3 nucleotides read TGTGCCAGCAGCTTAGATCCAGCAGGGGGCTATGGCTACACCTTC. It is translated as CASSLDPAGGYGYTF.

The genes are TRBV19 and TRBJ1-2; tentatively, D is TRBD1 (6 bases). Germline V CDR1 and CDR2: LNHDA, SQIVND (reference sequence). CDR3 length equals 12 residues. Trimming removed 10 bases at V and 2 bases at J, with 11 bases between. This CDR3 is CATQGSNYGYTF. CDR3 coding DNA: TGTGCCACCCAGGGGTCGAACTATGGCTACACCTTC.

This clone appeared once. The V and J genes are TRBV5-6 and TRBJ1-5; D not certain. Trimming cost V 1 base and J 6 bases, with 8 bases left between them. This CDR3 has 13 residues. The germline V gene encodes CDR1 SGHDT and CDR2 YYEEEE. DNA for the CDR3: TGTGCCAGCAGCTTGACGCAGAGTCAGCCCCAGCATTTT. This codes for CASSLTQSQPQHF. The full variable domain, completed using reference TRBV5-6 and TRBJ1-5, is DAGVTQSPTHLIKTRGQQVTLRCSPKSGHDTVSWYQQALGQGPQFIFQYYEEEERQRGNFPDRFSGHQFPNYSSELNVNALLLGDSALYLCASSLTQSQPQHFGDGTRLSIL.

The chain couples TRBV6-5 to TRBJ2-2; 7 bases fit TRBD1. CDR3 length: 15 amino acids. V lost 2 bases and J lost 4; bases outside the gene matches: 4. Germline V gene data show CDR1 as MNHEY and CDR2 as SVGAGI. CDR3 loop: CASSYDRGPTGELFF. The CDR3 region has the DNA TGTGCCAGCAGTTACGATAGGGGGCCCACCGGGGAGCTGTTTTTT.

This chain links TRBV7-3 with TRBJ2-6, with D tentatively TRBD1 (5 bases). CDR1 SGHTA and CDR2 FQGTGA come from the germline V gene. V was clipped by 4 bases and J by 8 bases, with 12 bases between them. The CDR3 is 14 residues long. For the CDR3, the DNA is TGTGCCAGCAGCTCTCAGGGTTCCTCCAACGTCCTGACTTTC. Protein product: CASSSQGSSNVLTF. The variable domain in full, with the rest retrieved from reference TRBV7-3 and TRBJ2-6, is GAGVSQTPSNKVTEKGKYVELRCDPISGHTALYWYRQSLGQGPEFLIYFQGTGAADDSGLPNDRFFAVRPEGSVSTLKIQRTERGDSAVYLCASSSQGSSNVLTFGAGSRLTVL.

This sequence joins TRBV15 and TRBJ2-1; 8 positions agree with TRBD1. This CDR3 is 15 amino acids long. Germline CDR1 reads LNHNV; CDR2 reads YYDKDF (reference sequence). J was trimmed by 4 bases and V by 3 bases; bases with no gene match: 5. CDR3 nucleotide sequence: TGTGCCACCAGCAGGGGGACAGGAACATACAATGAGCAGTTCTTC. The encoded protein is CATSRGTGTYNEQFF.

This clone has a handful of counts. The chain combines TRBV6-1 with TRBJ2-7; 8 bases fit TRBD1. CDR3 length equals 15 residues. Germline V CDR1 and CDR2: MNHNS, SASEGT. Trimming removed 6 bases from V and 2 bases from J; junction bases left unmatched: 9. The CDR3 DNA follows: TGTGCCAGCAGCTCCCAGGGGGCTAGTGCCTACGAGCAGTACTTC. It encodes CASSSQGASAYEQYF.

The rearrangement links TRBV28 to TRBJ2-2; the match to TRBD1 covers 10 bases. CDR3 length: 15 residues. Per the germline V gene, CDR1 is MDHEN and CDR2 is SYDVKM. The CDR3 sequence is CAGGFRDRGTGELFF. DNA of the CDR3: TGTGCTGGGGGGTTCCGGGACAGGGGCACCGGGGAGCTGTTTTTT.

CDR3 bases: TGTGCCAGCAGCCCGTCCGGGGGCAATCAGCCCCAGCATTTT. Protein: CASSPSGGNQPQHF. The chain employs TRBV7-9 and TRBJ1-5; no firm D call. This CDR3 comprises 14 residues. Trimming left V 5 bases short and J 2 bases short, with 10 bases between. Germline V lookup: CDR1 SEHNR, CDR2 FQNEAQ (reference sequence). The variable domain in full, completed from reference TRBV7-9 and TRBJ1-5, reads DTGVSQNPRHKITKRGQNVTFRCDPISEHNRLYWYRQTLGQGPEFLTYFQNEAQLEKSRLLSDRFSAERPKGSFSTLEIQRTEQGDSAMYLCASSPSGGNQPQHFGDGTRLSIL.

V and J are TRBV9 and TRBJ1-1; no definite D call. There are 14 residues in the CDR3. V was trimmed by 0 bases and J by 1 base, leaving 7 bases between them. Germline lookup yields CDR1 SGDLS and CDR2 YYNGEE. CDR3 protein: CASSVAMTNTEAFF. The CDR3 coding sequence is TGTGCCAGCAGCGTAGCAATGACGAACACTGAAGCTTTCTTT.

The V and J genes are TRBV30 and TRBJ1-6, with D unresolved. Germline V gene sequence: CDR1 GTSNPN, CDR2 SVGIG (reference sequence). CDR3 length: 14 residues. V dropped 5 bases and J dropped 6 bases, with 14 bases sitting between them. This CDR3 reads CAWHRRDSNSPLHF. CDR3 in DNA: TGTGCCTGGCACCGTCGGGATTCTAATTCACCCCTCCACTTT. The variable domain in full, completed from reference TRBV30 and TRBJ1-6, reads SQTIHQWPATLVQPVGSPLSLECTVEGTSNPNLYWYRQAAGRGLQLLFYSVGIGQISSEVPQNLSASRPQDRQFILSSKKLLLSDSGFYLCAWHRRDSNSPLHFGNGTRLTVT.

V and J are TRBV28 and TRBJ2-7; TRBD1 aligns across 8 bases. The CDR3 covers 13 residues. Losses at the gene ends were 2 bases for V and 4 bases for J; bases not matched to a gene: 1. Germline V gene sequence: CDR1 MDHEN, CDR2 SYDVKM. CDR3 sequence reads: CASSLRTGYEQYV. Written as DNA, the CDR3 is TGTGCCAGCAGTTTAAGGACAGGGTACGAGCAGTACGTC.

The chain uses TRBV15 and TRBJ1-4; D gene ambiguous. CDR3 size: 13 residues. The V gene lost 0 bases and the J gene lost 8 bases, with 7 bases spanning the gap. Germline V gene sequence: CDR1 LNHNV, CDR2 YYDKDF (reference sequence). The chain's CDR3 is CATSRDGTEKLFF. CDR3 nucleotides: TGTGCCACCAGCAGAGATGGAACGGAAAAACTGTTTTTT.

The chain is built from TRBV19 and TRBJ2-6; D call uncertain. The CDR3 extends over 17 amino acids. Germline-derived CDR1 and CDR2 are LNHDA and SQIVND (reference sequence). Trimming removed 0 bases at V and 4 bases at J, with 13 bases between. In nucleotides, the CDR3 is TGTGCCAGTAGTATAGACCTCAGGCAGCCCGGGGCCAACGTCCTGACTTTC. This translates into CASSIDLRQPGANVLTF.

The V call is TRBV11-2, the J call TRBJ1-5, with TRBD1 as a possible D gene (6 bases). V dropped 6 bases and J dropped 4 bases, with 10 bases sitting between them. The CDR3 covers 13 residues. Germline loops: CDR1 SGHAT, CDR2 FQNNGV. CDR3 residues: CASSWGTNQPQHF. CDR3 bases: TGTGCCAGCAGTTGGGGGACAAATCAGCCCCAGCATTTT.